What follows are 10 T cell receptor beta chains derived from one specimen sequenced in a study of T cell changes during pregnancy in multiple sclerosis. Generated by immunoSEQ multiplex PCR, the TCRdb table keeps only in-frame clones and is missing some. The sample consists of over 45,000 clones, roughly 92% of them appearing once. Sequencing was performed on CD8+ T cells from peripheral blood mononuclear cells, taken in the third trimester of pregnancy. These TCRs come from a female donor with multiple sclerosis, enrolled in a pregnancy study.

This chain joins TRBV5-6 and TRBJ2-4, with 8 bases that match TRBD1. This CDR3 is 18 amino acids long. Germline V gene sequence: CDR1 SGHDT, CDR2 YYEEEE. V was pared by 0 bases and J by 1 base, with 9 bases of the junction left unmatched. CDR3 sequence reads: CASSLGPRQGRAKNIQYF. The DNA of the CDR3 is TGTGCCAGCAGCTTGGGCCCCAGACAGGGGAGGGCCAAAAACATTCAGTACTTC.

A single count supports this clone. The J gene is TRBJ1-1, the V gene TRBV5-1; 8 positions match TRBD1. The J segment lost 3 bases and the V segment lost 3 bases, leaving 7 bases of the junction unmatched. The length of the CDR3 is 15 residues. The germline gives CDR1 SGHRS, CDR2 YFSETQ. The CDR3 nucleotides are TGCGCCAGCAGCTCCACCGGGACAGGTTACACTGAAGCTTTCTTT. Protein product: CASSSTGTGYTEAFF.

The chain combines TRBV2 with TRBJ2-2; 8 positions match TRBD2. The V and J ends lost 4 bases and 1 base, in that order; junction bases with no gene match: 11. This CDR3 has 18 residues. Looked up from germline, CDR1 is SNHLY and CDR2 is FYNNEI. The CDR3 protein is CASSAFPRAGGNTGELFF. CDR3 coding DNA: TGTGCCAGCAGTGCCTTCCCGAGGGCGGGAGGGAACACCGGGGAGCTGTTTTTT.

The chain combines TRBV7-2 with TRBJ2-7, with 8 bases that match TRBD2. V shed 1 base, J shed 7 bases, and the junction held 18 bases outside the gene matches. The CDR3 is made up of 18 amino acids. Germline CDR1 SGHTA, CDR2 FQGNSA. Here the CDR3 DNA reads TGTGCCAGCAGCTTAGTGGACCGGGCGGGGGGCGCGTTTTGGGAGCAGTACTTC. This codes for CASSLVDRAGGAFWEQYF.

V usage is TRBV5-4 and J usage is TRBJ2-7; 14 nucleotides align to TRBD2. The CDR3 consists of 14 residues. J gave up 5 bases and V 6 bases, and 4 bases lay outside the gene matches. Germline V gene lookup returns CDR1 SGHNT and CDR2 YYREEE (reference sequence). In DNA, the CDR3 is TGTGCCAGCACCCAGGGACTAGCGGGAGACGAGCAGTACTTC. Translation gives CASTQGLAGDEQYF.

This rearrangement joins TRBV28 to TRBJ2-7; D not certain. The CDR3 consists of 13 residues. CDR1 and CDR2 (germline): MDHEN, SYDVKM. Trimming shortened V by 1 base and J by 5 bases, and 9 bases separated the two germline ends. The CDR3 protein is CASSLFRPHEQYF. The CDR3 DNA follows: TGTGCCAGCAGTTTATTCCGTCCTCACGAGCAGTACTTC. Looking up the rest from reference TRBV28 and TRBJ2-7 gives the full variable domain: DVKVTQSSRYLVKRTGEKVFLECVQDMDHENMFWYRQDPGLGLRLIYFSYDVKMKEKGDIPEGYSVSREKKERFSLILESASTNQTSMYLCASSLFRPHEQYFGPGTRLTVT.

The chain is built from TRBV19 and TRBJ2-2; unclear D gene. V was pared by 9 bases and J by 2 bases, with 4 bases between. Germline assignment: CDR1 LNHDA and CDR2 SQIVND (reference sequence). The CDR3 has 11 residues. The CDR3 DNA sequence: TGTGCCAGCCGTAACACCGGGGAGCTGTTTTTT. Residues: CASRNTGELFF.

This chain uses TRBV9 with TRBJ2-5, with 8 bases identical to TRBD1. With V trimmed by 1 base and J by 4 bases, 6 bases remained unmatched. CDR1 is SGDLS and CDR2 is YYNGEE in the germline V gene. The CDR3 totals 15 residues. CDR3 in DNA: TGTGCCAGCAGCGTATTCAGGGGGCGCGGAGAGACCCAGTACTTC. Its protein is CASSVFRGRGETQYF. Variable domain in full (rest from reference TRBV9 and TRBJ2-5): DSGVTQTPKHLITATGQRVTLRCSPRSGDLSVYWYQQSLDQGLQFLIQYYNGEERAKGNILERFSAQQFPDLHSELNLSSLELGDSALYFCASSVFRGRGETQYFGPGTRLLVL.

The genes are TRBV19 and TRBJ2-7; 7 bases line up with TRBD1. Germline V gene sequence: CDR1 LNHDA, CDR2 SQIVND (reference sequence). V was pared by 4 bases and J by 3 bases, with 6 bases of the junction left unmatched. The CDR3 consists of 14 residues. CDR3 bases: TGTGCCAGTAGTACGACAGGGATGAGCTACGAGCAGTACTTC. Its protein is CASSTTGMSYEQYF.

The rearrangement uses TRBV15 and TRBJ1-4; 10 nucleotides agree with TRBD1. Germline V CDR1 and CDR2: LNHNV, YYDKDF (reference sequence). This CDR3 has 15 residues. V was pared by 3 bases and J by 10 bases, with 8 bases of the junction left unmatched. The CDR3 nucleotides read TGTGCCACCAGCAGGGAGAGACAGGGGGCTGTAAAACTGTTTTTT. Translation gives CATSRERQGAVKLFF.